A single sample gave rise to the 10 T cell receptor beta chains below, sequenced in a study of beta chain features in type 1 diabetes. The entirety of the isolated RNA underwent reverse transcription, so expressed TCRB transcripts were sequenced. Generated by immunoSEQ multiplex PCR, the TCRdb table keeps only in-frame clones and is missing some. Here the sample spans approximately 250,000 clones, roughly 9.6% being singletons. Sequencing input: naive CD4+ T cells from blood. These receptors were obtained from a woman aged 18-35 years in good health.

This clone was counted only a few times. In DNA, the CDR3 is TGTGCCAGTAGTTCCCCCAGACAGGGGGCACGGGAGACCCAGTACTTC. Encoded protein: CASSSPRQGARETQYF. The chain has TRBV19 and TRBJ2-5; TRBD1 aligns across 10 bases. CDR3 length: 16 residues. Germline V gene data show CDR1 as LNHDA and CDR2 as SQIVND (reference sequence). V lost 5 bases, J lost 5 bases, and 11 bases stayed unmatched.

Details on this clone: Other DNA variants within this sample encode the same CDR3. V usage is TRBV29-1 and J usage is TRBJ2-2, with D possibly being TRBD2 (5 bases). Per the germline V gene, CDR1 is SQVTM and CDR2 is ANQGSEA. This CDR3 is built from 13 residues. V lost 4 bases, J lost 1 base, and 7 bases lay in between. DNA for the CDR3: TGCAGCGTTGGAGGGATGAACACCGGGGAGCTGTTTTTT. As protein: CSVGGMNTGELFF.

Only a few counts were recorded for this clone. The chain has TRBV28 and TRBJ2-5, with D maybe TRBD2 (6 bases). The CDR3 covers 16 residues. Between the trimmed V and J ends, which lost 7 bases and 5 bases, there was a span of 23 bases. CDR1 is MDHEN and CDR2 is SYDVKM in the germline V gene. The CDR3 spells CASKGTGAGHGETQYF. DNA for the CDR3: TGTGCCAGCAAAGGGACCGGAGCGGGCCATGGGGAGACCCAGTACTTC.

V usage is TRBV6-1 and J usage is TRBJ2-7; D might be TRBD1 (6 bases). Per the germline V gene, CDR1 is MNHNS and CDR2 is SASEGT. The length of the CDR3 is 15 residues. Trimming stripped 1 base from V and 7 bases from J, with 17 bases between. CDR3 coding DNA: TGTGCCAGCAGTGAAGGCCCAGGGGTTCTCGTGGAGCAGTACTTC. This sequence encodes CASSEGPGVLVEQYF.

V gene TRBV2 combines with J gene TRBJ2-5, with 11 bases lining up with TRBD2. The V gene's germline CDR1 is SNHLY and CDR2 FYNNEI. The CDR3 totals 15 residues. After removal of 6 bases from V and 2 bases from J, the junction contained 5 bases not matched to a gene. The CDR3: CASRIAGGRQETQYF. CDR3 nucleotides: TGTGCCAGCAGAATAGCGGGAGGGAGGCAAGAGACCCAGTACTTC.

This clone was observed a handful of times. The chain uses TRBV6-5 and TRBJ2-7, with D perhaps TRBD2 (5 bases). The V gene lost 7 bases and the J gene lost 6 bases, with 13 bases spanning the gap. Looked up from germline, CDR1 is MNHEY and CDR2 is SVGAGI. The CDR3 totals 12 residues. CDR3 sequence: CASTGNRVEQYF. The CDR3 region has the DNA TGTGCCAGCACGGGGAATCGTGTCGAGCAGTACTTC.

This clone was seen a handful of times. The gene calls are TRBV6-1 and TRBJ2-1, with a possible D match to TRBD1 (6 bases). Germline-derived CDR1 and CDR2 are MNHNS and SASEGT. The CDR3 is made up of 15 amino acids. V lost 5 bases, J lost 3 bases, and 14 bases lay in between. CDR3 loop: CASSPPGQNYNEQFF. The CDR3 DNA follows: TGTGCCAGCAGTCCTCCTGGACAGAACTACAATGAGCAGTTCTTC.

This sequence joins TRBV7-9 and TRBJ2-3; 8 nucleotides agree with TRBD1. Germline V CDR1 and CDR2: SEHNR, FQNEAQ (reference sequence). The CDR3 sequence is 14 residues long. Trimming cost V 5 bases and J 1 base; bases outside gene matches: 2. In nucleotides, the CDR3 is TGTGCCAGCAGCCCGGGACAGGGCACAGATACGCAGTATTTT. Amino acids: CASSPGQGTDTQYF.

The CDR3 loop reads CSSDPGQGGYTF. The CDR3 DNA reads TGCAGCTCTGACCCGGGACAGGGAGGCTACACCTTC. The rearrangement joins TRBV29-1 to TRBJ1-2; 9 bases line up with TRBD1. Germline V gene sequence: CDR1 SQVTM, CDR2 ANQGSEA. With V trimmed by 8 bases and J by 8 bases, 9 bases remained unmatched. This CDR3 is built from 12 residues.

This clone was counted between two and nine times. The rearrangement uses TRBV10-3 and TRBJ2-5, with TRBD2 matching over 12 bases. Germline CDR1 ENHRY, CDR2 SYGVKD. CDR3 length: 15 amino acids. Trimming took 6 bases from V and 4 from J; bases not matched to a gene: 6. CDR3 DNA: TGTGCCATCAGCGCCCAGGGACTAGCGGGAGAGACCCAGTACTTC. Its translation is CAISAQGLAGETQYF.